Listed here is a single TCR beta chain. What it binds is not known. Data came from immunoSEQ multiplex PCR; TCRdb stores just in-frame clones and leaves some out. The data contain tens of thousands of clones, about 90% of them singletons. The V and J ends lost 7 bases and 1 base respectively, with 23 bases between them. The CDR3 is 19 amino acids. Germline CDR1 and CDR2: MDHEN and SYDVKM. The data derive from a study of T cell responses to AZD1222 COVID-19 vaccine. General study points: Nearly half of spike-specific TCRs reportedly target unmutated variant regions.

Sequencing used peripheral blood, obtained on day 0 of AZD1222 vaccination. The chain employs TRBV28 and TRBJ2-6, with D possibly TRBD2 on 7 matching bases. This TCR derives from an adult in good health. As DNA, the CDR3 is TGTGCCAGCATGGGGCGCAGGGGACTAAGAGCTTCTGGGGCCAACGTCCTGACTTTC. Protein sequence: CASMGRRGLRASGANVLTF.